These 26 T cell receptor beta chains came from one sample sequenced in a study of blood T cell repertoires in COVID-19. Assay used: immunoSEQ multiplex PCR; TCRdb lists only in-frame clones, some missing. This table holds tens of thousands of clones, over 60% found once. The specimen sequenced was peripheral blood. The receptors originated from a woman between 45 and 65 years old with active or convalescent COVID-19.

The chain links TRBV27 to TRBJ1-4; D is unclear. Trimming removed 4 bases at V and 4 bases at J, with 13 bases between. In germline, CDR1 is MNHEY, CDR2 SMNVEV (reference sequence). The CDR3 covers 15 residues. CDR3 nucleotides: TGTGCCAGCAGTTCCTGGGCCAGATATAATGAAAAACTGTTTTTT. Translated, it gives CASSSWARYNEKLFF.

The chain recombines TRBV3-1 (or the pseudogene TRBV3-2) with TRBJ2-7; D remains unclear. In germline, CDR1 is LGHDT, CDR2 YNNKEL (reference sequence). The V gene lost 5 bases and the J gene lost 4 bases, with 6 bases spanning the gap. The CDR3 spans 11 residues. CDR3 region: CASSSSYEQYF. The CDR3, as DNA: TGTGCCAGCAGCTCCTCTTACGAGCAGTACTTC.

This chain links TRBV7-3 with TRBJ2-1, with 12 bases that match TRBD2. CDR1 and CDR2 (germline): SGHTA, FQGTGA. The V and J ends lost 6 bases and 8 bases, in that order; junction bases with no gene match: 11. The CDR3 consists of 16 residues. In DNA form, the CDR3 reads TGTGCCAGCAGTTTGACTAGCGGGAGTGGTGCGGATGAGCAGTTCTTC. This gives the protein CASSLTSGSGADEQFF.

V gene TRBV18 combines with J gene TRBJ2-3, with 7 bases aligning to TRBD2. With V trimmed by 6 bases and J by 2 bases, 8 bases remained unmatched. CDR3 length: 15 amino acids. The V gene's germline CDR1 is KGHSH and CDR2 LQKENI. CDR3 loop: CASSPGTTPTDTQYF. For the CDR3, the DNA is TGTGCCAGCTCCCCCGGGACTACACCCACAGATACGCAGTATTTT. The full variable domain, completed using reference TRBV18 and TRBJ2-3, is NAGVMQNPRHLVRRRGQEARLRCSPMKGHSHVYWYRQLPEEGLKFMVYLQKENIIDESGMPKERFSAEFPKEGPSILRIQQVVRGDSAAYFCASSPGTTPTDTQYFGPGTRLTVL.

This chain uses TRBV12-5 with TRBJ1-2, with TRBD1 as a possible D gene (6 bases). The CDR3 is 16 amino acids. The V gene's germline CDR1 is LGHNT and CDR2 FRNRAP. The germline V and J ends were trimmed by 5 bases and 5 bases, with 21 bases remaining between them. CDR3 coding DNA: TGTGCTAGTGGTCCCCCCCCCGTACAGGGTAGATATGGCTACACCTTC. Translating it yields CASGPPPVQGRYGYTF.

The V and J genes are TRBV7-9 and TRBJ2-7; 8 bases map to TRBD2. This CDR3 is built from 16 residues. Trimming took 7 bases from V and 2 from J; bases not matched to a gene: 13. Germline V gives CDR1 SEHNR, CDR2 FQNEAQ (reference sequence). The DNA for the CDR3 is TGTGCCAGCACCCCGGGAGGGGCGCCCAATCCCTACGAGCAGTACTTC. This translates into CASTPGGAPNPYEQYF.

The V gene is TRBV19, the J gene TRBJ1-1; D is uncertain. The CDR3 has 13 amino acids. CDR1 and CDR2 (germline): LNHDA, SQIVND (reference sequence). The ends were cut back, 5 bases at V and 2 bases at J, with 9 bases in the middle. Here the CDR3 DNA reads TGTGCCAGTAGTTCAACAGTTAACACTGAAGCTTTCTTT. It is translated as CASSSTVNTEAFF.

As concerns this clone: This sample also contains other DNA sequences that code for the same CDR3. In nucleotides, the CDR3 is TGTGCCAGCAGCGAGAAACAGGGCGGGTGGAACACTGAAGCTTTCTTT. Its translation: CASSEKQGGWNTEAFF. The chain has TRBV11-2 and TRBJ1-1, with D maybe TRBD1 (6 bases). Trimming removed 5 bases at V and 1 base at J, with 17 bases between. The CDR3 spans 16 residues. The germline V gene has CDR1 SGHAT and CDR2 FQNNGV.

This clone was counted only a few times. CDR3 in amino acids: CASSERTPETRNEQFF. For the CDR3, the DNA is TGTGCCAGCAGTGAACGGACACCCGAGACGAGGAATGAGCAGTTCTTC. This chain links TRBV27 with TRBJ2-1, with D maybe TRBD1 (5 bases). The germline V gene encodes CDR1 MNHEY and CDR2 SMNVEV (reference sequence). The length of the CDR3 is 16 residues. The V and J ends lost 5 bases and 7 bases respectively, with 21 bases between them.

This sequence joins TRBV29-1 and TRBJ1-2, with 11 nucleotides matching TRBD1. The germline gives CDR1 SQVTM, CDR2 ANQGSEA. With 7 bases clipped from V and 4 bases from J, the junction kept 5 bases outside the gene matches. CDR3 length: 13 residues. The CDR3 nucleotides are TGCAGCGGTTGGGACAGGGGGACCTATGGCTACACCTTC. Translated, it gives CSGWDRGTYGYTF.

The CDR3 DNA is TGCGCCAGCACCCTGGGCCTTTTGCCCACCCACGAGCAGTACTTC. It encodes CASTLGLLPTHEQYF. The rearrangement joins TRBV4-1 to TRBJ2-7; D unclear. The CDR3 runs 15 residues. Trimming stripped 7 bases from V and 5 bases from J, with 21 bases between. Germline V gene sequence: CDR1 MGHRA, CDR2 YSYEKL.

The rearrangement links TRBV7-8 to TRBJ1-6; tentative D call: TRBD1 (6 bases). Trimming took 3 bases from V and 4 from J, leaving 16 bases between them. The CDR3 consists of 17 residues. Germline loops: CDR1 SGHVS, CDR2 FQNEAQ. The CDR3 nucleotides read TGTGCCAGCAGCTTTGTAATGCTCGGACAGTATAATTCACCCCTCCACTTT. Translating it yields CASSFVMLGQYNSPLHF.

The J gene is TRBJ2-1, the V gene TRBV7-2; TRBD2 agrees at 12 bases. This CDR3 spans 18 amino acids. V dropped 0 bases and J dropped 7; count of bases not matched to a gene: 10. Germline V gives CDR1 SGHTA, CDR2 FQGNSA. For the CDR3, the DNA is TGTGCCAGCAGCTTAGCGAGGTCTAGCGGGAGGGCAAGGAATGAGCAGTTCTTC. Amino acid sequence: CASSLARSSGRARNEQFF.

Written as DNA, the CDR3 is TGTGCCAGCAGCCAAGGAGGACTAGCGGGAGGGCCGAACAATGAGCAGTTCTTC. Protein sequence: CASSQGGLAGGPNNEQFF. The rearrangement uses TRBV4-2 and TRBJ2-1, with TRBD2 matching 15 bases. CDR1 and CDR2 (germline): LGHNA, YNFKEQ. The CDR3 contains 18 residues. V was pared by 1 base and J by 5 bases, with 6 bases of the junction left unmatched.

The chain carries TRBV5-5 and TRBJ2-7; 7 nucleotides line up with TRBD1. V dropped 0 bases and J dropped 2; count of bases not matched to a gene: 2. This CDR3 is 14 amino acids long. Germline V gene data show CDR1 as SGHKS and CDR2 as YYEKEE (reference sequence). DNA of the CDR3: TGTGCCAGCAGCTTGGACAGGGGAACCTACGAGCAGTACTTC. It encodes CASSLDRGTYEQYF.

The V and J genes are TRBV2 and TRBJ1-2; the match to TRBD1 covers 7 bases. Trimming cost V 3 bases and J 5 bases; bases outside gene matches: 6. The CDR3 loop spans 14 amino acids. In germline, CDR1 is SNHLY, CDR2 FYNNEI. In nucleotides, the CDR3 is TGTGCCAGCAGTGAGAGACAGGGACGGTATGGCTACACCTTC. Its translation: CASSERQGRYGYTF.

V is TRBV7-2 and J is TRBJ2-7, with a tentative D call TRBD1 (6 bases). The CDR3 is 14 amino acids. In germline, CDR1 is SGHTA, CDR2 FQGNSA. The ends were cut back, 4 bases at V and 2 bases at J, with 12 bases in the middle. CDR3 loop: CASSYDRLTYEQYF. The CDR3 coding sequence is TGTGCCAGCAGCTACGACAGGCTGACCTACGAGCAGTACTTC.

V and J are TRBV6-5 and TRBJ1-2; D is unclear. The CDR3 is 13 amino acids. V was shortened by 8 bases and J by 5 bases, with 15 bases between the two germline ends. In germline, CDR1 is MNHEY, CDR2 SVGAGI. This CDR3 is CASSRGVGYGYTF. As DNA, the CDR3 is TGTGCCAGCTCACGGGGAGTAGGGTATGGCTACACCTTC.

The rearrangement joins TRBV14 to TRBJ1-1; the D gene is possibly TRBD1 (6 bases). The CDR3 extends over 19 amino acids. Trimming took off 0 bases at V and 1 base at J, with 21 bases between the two ends. The V gene's germline CDR1 is SGHDN and CDR2 FVKESK. CDR3 sequence reads: CASSQETRLRGAANTEAFF. CDR3 DNA: TGTGCCAGCAGCCAAGAAACCCGATTACGGGGGGCTGCGAACACTGAAGCTTTCTTT.

This sequence joins TRBV7-3 and TRBJ2-7; TRBD2 matches at 15 bases. In germline, CDR1 is SGHTA, CDR2 FQGTGA. This CDR3 contains 16 residues. The junction had 4 bases not matched to a gene; V was cut back by 5 bases and J by 2 bases. The CDR3 region is CASSTGLAGGTYEQYF. The DNA of the CDR3 is TGTGCCAGCAGCACTGGACTAGCGGGAGGGACCTACGAGCAGTACTTC.

The chain carries TRBV6-2 or TRBV6-3 and TRBJ2-2; maybe TRBD1 (6 bases). The V end was cut by 6 bases, the J end by 4 bases, with 15 bases between. This CDR3 is built from 15 residues. Germline CDR1 and CDR2: MNHEY and SVGEGT. The CDR3 coding sequence is TGTGCCAGCAGCAACCCGGGACATACCACCGGGGAGCTGTTTTTT. Translation: CASSNPGHTTGELFF.

The chain employs TRBV4-1 and TRBJ2-7; 9 positions match TRBD1. This CDR3 region has 15 residues. CDR1 and CDR2 from the germline V gene are MGHRA and YSYEKL. The junction had 4 bases not matched to a gene; V was cut back by 1 base and J by 3 bases. The CDR3 is CASSQGRTGDYEQYF. CDR3 DNA: TGCGCCAGCAGCCAAGGACGGACAGGGGACTACGAGCAGTACTTC.

J is TRBJ1-2 and V is TRBV3-1 (or the pseudogene TRBV3-2); D call uncertain. The CDR3 has 14 amino acids. V was trimmed by 4 bases and J by 1 base, leaving 10 bases between them. Germline CDR1 reads LGHDT; CDR2 reads YNNKEL (reference sequence). CDR3 sequence (DNA): TGTGCCAGCAGCCTATCGACACTTAACTATGGCTACACCTTC. It is translated as CASSLSTLNYGYTF.

DNA of the CDR3: TGTGCCAGCAGTCCATGGACTAGCGGGAGCTCCTACAATGAGCAGTTCTTC. It translates to CASSPWTSGSSYNEQFF. J is TRBJ2-1 and V is TRBV28; 13 bases are shared with TRBD2. Germline V lookup: CDR1 MDHEN, CDR2 SYDVKM. The CDR3 runs 17 residues. The V gene end was trimmed by 5 bases and the J gene end by 0 bases; junction bases not matched to a gene: 4.

The CDR3 DNA follows: TGTGCCAGCACTTCGACTAGCGGGAGGGGGAGTACGCAGTATTTT. Protein product: CASTSTSGRGSTQYF. This chain links TRBV7-8 with TRBJ2-3; 14 positions agree with TRBD2. This CDR3 has 15 residues. Per the germline V gene, CDR1 is SGHVS and CDR2 is FQNEAQ. With V trimmed by 7 bases and J by 8 bases, 8 bases remained unmatched.

This chain uses TRBV30 with TRBJ1-2, with D maybe TRBD1 (6 bases). From germline, CDR1 is GTSNPN and CDR2 SVGIG (reference sequence). The CDR3 loop spans 14 amino acids. The ends were cut back, 0 bases at V and 8 bases at J, with 16 bases in the middle. The CDR3 loop is CAWSVRGALRGYTF. In DNA form, the CDR3 reads TGTGCCTGGAGTGTACGGGGGGCCCTGAGGGGCTACACCTTC.